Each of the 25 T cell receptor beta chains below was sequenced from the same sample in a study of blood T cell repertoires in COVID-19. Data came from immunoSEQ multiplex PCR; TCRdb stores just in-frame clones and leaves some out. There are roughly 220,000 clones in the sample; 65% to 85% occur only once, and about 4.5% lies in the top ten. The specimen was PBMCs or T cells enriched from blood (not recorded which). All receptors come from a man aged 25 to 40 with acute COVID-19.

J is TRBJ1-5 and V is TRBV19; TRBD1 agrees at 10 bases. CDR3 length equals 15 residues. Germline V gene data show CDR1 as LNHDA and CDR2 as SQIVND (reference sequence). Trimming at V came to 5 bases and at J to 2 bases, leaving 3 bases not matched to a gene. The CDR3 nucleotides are TGTGCCAGTAGTGGGGGGACAGGGGGCAATCAGCCCCAGCATTTT. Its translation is CASSGGTGGNQPQHF. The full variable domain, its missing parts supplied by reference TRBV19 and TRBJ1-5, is DGGITQSPKYLFRKEGQNVTLSCEQNLNHDAMYWYRQDPGQGLRLIYYSQIVNDFQKGDIAEGYSVSREKKESFPLTVTSAQKNPTAFYLCASSGGTGGNQPQHFGDGTRLSIL.

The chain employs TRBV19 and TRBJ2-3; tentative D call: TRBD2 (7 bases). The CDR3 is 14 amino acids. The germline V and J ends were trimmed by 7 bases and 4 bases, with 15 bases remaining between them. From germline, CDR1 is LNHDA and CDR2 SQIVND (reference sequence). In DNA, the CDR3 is TGTGCCAGTATCCCGGGGGGCAGGTCAGATACGCAGTATTTT. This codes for CASIPGGRSDTQYF.

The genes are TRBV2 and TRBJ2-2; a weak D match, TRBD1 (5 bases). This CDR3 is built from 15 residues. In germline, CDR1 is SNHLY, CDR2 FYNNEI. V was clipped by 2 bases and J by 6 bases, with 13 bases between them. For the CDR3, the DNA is TGTGCCAGCAGTGAACTGGTTGGCAGGGCCGGGGAGCTGTTTTTT. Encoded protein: CASSELVGRAGELFF.

CDR3 sequence: CASSSGTSGGDTQYF. The DNA for the CDR3 is TGTGCCAGCAGCTCAGGGACTAGCGGGGGTGATACGCAGTATTTT. The rearrangement links TRBV5-4 to TRBJ2-3; 14 bases line up with TRBD2. V was clipped by 3 bases and J by 6 bases; unmatched bases: 3. The CDR3 totals 15 residues. Germline values: CDR1 SGHNT, CDR2 YYREEE (reference sequence).

The CDR3 region has the DNA TGTGCCAGCAGTTACTTTAGCGGGGAAGAGACCCAGTACTTC. Translating it yields CASSYFSGEETQYF. The rearrangement joins TRBV6-5 to TRBJ2-5; 8 positions agree with TRBD2. CDR3 length: 14 residues. The V and J ends lost 1 base and 3 bases, in that order; junction bases with no gene match: 1. Germline V lookup: CDR1 MNHEY, CDR2 SVGAGI.

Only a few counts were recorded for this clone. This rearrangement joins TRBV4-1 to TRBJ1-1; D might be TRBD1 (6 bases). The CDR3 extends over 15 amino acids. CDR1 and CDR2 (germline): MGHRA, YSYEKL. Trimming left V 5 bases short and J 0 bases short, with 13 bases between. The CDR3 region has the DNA TGCGCCAGCAGCTTCCCGGACAGAATGAACACTGAAGCTTTCTTT. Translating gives CASSFPDRMNTEAFF.

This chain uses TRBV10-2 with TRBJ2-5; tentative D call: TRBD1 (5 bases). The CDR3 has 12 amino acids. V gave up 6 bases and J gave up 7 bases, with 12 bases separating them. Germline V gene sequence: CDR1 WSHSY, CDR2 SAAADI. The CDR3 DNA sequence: TGCGCCAGCAGAGGGGATGGGGTGACCCAGTACTTC. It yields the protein CASRGDGVTQYF.

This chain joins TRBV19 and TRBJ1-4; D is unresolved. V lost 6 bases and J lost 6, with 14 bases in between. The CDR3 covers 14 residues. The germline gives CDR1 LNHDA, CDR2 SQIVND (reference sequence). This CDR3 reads CASSPAGRDEKLFF. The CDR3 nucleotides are TGTGCCAGTAGCCCGGCGGGTCGGGATGAAAAACTGTTTTTT.

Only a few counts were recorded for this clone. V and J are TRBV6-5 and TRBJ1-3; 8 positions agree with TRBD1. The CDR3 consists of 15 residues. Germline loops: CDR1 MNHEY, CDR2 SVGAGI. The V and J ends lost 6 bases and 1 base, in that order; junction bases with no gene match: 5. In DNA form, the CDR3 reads TGTGCCAGCAGGCCTAGGACAGGGTCTGGAAACACCATATATTTT. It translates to CASRPRTGSGNTIYF.

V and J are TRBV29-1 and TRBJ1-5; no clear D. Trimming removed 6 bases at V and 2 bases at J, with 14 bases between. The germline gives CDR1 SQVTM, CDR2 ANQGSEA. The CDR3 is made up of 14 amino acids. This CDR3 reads CSVTPPGGNQPQHF. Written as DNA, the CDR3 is TGCAGCGTCACACCACCCGGGGGCAATCAGCCCCAGCATTTT.

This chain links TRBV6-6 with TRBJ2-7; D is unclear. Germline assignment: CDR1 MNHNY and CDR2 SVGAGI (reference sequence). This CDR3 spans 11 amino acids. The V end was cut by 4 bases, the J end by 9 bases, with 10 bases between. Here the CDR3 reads CASSSSLGQYF. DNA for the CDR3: TGTGCCAGCAGTTCGTCGCTCGGGCAGTACTTC.

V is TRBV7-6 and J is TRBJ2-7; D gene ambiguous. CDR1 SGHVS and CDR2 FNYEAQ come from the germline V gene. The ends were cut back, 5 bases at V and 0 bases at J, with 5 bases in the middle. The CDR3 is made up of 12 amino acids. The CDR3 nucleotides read TGTGCCAGCAGCCGTAGCTCCTACGAGCAGTACTTC. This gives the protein CASSRSSYEQYF.

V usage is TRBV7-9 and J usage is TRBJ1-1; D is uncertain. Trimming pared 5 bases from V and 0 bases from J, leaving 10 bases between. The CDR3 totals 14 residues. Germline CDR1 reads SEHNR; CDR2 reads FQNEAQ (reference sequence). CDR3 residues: CASSMYDMNTEAFF. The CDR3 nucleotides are TGTGCCAGCAGCATGTATGACATGAACACTGAAGCTTTCTTT.

CDR3 in DNA: TGTGCCAGCAGCTCCCACTTGGGGGGGGCGACTGAAGCTTTCTTT. Encoded protein: CASSSHLGGATEAFF. The V gene is TRBV11-2, the J gene TRBJ1-1; D is perhaps TRBD1 (6 bases). Germline V gene sequence: CDR1 SGHAT, CDR2 FQNNGV. V gave up 4 bases and J gave up 5 bases, with 17 bases separating them. The CDR3 has 15 amino acids.

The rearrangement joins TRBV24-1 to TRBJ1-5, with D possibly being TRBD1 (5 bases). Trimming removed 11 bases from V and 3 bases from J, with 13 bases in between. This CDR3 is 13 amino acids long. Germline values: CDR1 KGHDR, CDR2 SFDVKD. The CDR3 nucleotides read TGTGCCAACCTGGGGGGGTACAATCAGCCCCAGCATTTT. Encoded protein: CANLGGYNQPQHF.

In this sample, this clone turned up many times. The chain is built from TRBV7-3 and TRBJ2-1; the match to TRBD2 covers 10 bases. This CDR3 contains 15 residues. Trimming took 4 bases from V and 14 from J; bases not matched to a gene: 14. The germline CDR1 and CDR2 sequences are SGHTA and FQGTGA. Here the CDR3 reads CASSSRERGGFQKFF. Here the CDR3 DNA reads TGTGCCAGCAGCTCTCGAGAGCGGGGGGGCTTTCAGAAGTTCTTC.

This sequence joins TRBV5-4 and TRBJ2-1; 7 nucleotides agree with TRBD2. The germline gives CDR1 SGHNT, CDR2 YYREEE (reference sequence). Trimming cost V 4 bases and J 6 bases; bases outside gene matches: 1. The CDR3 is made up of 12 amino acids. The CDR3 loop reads CASSGGGNEQFF. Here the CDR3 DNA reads TGTGCCAGCAGCGGGGGGGGCAATGAGCAGTTCTTC.

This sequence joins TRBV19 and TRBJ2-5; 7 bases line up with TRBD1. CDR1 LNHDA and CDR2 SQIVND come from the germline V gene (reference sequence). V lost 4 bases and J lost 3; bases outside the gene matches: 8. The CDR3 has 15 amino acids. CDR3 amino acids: CASSTITTGKETQYF. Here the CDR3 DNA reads TGTGCCAGTAGTACGATTACGACAGGGAAAGAGACCCAGTACTTC.

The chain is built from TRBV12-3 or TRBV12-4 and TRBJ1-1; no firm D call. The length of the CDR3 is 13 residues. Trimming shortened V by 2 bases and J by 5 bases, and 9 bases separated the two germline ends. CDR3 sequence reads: CASSLSGGTEAFF. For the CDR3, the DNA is TGTGCCAGCAGTTTAAGCGGCGGGACTGAAGCTTTCTTT.

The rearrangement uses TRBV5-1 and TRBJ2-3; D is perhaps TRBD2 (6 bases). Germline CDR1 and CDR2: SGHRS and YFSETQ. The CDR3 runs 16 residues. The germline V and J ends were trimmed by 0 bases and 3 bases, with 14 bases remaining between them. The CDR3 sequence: CASSLDLGGATDTQYF. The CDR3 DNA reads TGCGCCAGCAGCTTGGATCTGGGGGGAGCGACAGATACGCAGTATTTT.

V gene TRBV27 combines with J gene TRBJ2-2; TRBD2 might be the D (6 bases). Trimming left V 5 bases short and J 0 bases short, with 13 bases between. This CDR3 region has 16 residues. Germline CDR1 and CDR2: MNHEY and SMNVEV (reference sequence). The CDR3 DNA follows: TGTGCCAGCAGTCCTCTCTGGGGGGCGAACACCGGGGAGCTGTTTTTT. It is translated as CASSPLWGANTGELFF.

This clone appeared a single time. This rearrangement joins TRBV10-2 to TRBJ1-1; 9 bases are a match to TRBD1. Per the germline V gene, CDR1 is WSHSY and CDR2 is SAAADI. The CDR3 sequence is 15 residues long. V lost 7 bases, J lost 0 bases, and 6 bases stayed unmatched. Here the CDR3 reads CASNTGGAMNTEAFF. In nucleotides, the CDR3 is TGCGCCAGCAATACAGGGGGCGCGATGAACACTGAAGCTTTCTTT.

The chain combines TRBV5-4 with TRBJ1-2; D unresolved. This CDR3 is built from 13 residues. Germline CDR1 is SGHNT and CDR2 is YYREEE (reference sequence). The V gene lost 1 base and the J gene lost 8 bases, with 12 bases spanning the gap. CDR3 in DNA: TGTGCCAGCAGCTTGCGGGGTAATGCGGGCTACACCTTC. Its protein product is CASSLRGNAGYTF. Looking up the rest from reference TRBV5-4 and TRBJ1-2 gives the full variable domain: ETGVTQSPTHLIKTRGQQVTLRCSSQSGHNTVSWYQQALGQGPQFIFQYYREEENGRGNFPPRFSGLQFPNYSSELNVNALELDDSALYLCASSLRGNAGYTFGSGTRLTVV.

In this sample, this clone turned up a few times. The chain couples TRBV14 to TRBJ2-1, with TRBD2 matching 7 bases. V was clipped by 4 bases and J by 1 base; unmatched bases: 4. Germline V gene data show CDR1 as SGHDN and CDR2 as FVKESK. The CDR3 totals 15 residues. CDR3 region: CASSPARGSYNEQFF. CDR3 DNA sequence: TGTGCCAGCAGCCCCGCGCGGGGGTCCTACAATGAGCAGTTCTTC.

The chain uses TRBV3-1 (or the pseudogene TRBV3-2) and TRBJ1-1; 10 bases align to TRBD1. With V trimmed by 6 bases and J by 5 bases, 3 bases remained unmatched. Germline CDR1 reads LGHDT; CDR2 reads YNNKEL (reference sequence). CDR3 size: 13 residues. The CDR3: CASRTGGRTEAFF. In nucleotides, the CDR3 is TGTGCCAGCAGGACAGGGGGCAGGACTGAAGCTTTCTTT.